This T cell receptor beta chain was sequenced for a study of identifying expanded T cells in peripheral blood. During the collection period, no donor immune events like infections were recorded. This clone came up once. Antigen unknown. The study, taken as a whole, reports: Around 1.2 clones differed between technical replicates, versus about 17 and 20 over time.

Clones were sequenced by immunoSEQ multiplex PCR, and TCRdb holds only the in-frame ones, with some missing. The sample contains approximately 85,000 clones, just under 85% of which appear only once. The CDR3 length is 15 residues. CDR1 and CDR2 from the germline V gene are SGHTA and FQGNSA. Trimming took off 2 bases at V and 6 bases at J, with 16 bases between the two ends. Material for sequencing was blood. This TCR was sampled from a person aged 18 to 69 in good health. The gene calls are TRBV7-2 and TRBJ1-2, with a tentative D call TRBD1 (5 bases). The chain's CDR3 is CASSLRARQGDGYTF. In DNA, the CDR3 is TGTGCCAGCAGCTTAAGAGCGAGGCAGGGCGATGGCTACACCTTC.